This T cell receptor (beta chain) was identified during a study of T-cell reconstitution after alpha-beta-depleted transplantation in children. This sample's TCRbeta library carried unique molecular identifier barcodes. MiXCR, applied by TCRdb to the PCR reads, yields one record per CDR3 protein. The sample has about 32,000 distinct CDR3 sequences, 6% to 8.5% seen once; the top ten hold around 26%. The sample holds many counts of this clonotype. The antigen remains undetermined. The CDR3 has 14 amino acids. Germline V lookup: CDR1 MNHEY, CDR2 SVGEGT. V lost 3 bases to trimming and J lost 9 bases, with 15 bases between them. Study-wide points: Expanded graft clones, several hundred of them, were reportedly the source of alpha-beta T cells about two months after transplant. The origin of high day-60 TCRbeta diversity in some patients lay in surviving recipient T cells and thymic progenitors. It was newly produced T cells that mostly accounted for T-cell counts and diversity one year after transplant.

Specimen: peripheral blood, collected 60 days after TCRalphabeta/CD19-depleted stem cell transplant. The sequence derives from a child younger than two who had a stem cell transplant for acute myeloid leukemia, so the T cells may come from the graft donor. This sequence joins TRBV6-2 or TRBV6-3 and TRBJ2-1; D not resolved. The CDR3: CASSYWSSTVEQFF. The CDR3 DNA follows: TGTGCCAGCAGTTATTGGTCGTCAACGGTTGAGCAGTTCTTC.